The 22 T cell receptor beta chains reported below all come from one sample, sequenced in a study of blood T cells in healthy people across ages. Sample-barcoded 5' priming and a J-beta primer mix drove a second PCR of roughly 7 to 11 cycles. TCRdb re-called the 5' RACE reads through MiXCR, storing one row per CDR3 protein. The table includes some 1.1 million distinct CDR3 sequences, around two fifths detected once. Input material: blood. The source of these receptors is a young man in good health.

This sequence joins TRBV3-1 and TRBJ1-6, with TRBD1 matching 8 bases. The V gene's germline CDR1 is LGHDT and CDR2 YNNKEL (reference sequence). The trim removed 4 bases at V and 6 bases at J, leaving 8 bases unmatched. The CDR3 is 16 residues long. The CDR3 loop reads CASSPDYRGSNSPLHF. CDR3 coding DNA: TGTGCCAGCAGCCCAGACTACAGGGGGAGTAATTCACCCCTCCACTTT.

In its sample, this clonotype was seen a few times. The V call is TRBV3-1, the J call TRBJ2-1; D remains unclear. The germline V gene encodes CDR1 LGHDT and CDR2 YNNKEL (reference sequence). The CDR3 extends over 15 amino acids. V shed 1 base and J shed 13 bases, with 20 bases lying between them. The CDR3 is CASSQGTEQYETQFF. CDR3 DNA: TGTGCCAGCAGCCAAGGGACGGAGCAGTATGAGACCCAGTTCTTC.

This clonotype has just a few counts. The chain recombines TRBV20-1 with TRBJ2-5; possible D gene TRBD1, 5 bases. CDR3 length equals 16 residues. CDR1 is DFQATT, CDR2 SNEGSKA, per germline (reference sequence). Trimming removed 7 bases from V and 1 base from J, with 22 bases in between. The CDR3 nucleotides read TGCAGTGTGGTCCCTTCCCGGACACCAACCCAAGAGACCCAGTACTTC. This sequence encodes CSVVPSRTPTQETQYF.

The J gene is TRBJ1-5, the V gene TRBV20-1, with D unresolved. CDR1 is DFQATT and CDR2 is SNEGSKA in the germline V gene (reference sequence). Trimming shortened V by 4 bases and J by 0 bases, and 4 bases separated the two germline ends. The CDR3 consists of 12 residues. Here the CDR3 reads CSAIHSNQPQHF. The CDR3 coding sequence is TGCAGTGCTATCCATAGCAATCAGCCCCAGCATTTT.

This clonotype has a handful of counts. This chain links TRBV29-1 with TRBJ1-1; 7 bases fit TRBD1. V lost 5 bases to trimming and J lost 1 base; unmatched junction nucleotides: 13. The CDR3 has 16 residues. Germline CDR1 SQVTM, CDR2 ANQGSEA. CDR3 loop: CSVRGTGEGKNTEAFF. The CDR3 DNA sequence: TGCAGCGTTAGGGGAACAGGGGAAGGGAAGAACACTGAAGCTTTCTTT.

This clonotype has just a few counts. The CDR3 sequence: CASREPTDTQYF. CDR3 bases: TGTGCCAGCAGGGAGCCCACAGATACGCAGTATTTT. The genes are TRBV28 and TRBJ2-3; D not resolved. Germline V lookup: CDR1 MDHEN, CDR2 SYDVKM. The CDR3 covers 12 residues. Trimming left V 6 bases short and J 2 bases short, with 6 bases between.

J is TRBJ1-1 and V is TRBV5-1; 9 bases are shared with TRBD1. CDR3 length equals 17 residues. Germline V gene sequence: CDR1 SGHRS, CDR2 YFSETQ. The junction had 11 bases not matched to a gene; V was cut back by 0 bases and J by 5 bases. The CDR3 nucleotides are TGCGCCAGCAGCTTGGAGCCCCGGGACAGGGTTTATACTGAAGCTTTCTTT. Its protein product is CASSLEPRDRVYTEAFF.

This clonotype was recorded a few times. The chain recombines TRBV20-1 with TRBJ1-1, with unresolved D. CDR3 length: 13 residues. With 3 bases removed from V and 1 base from J, the gap between germline ends came to 9 bases. In germline, CDR1 is DFQATT, CDR2 SNEGSKA (reference sequence). The CDR3 protein is CSASGPENTEAFF. CDR3 sequence (DNA): TGCAGTGCTAGTGGGCCCGAGAACACTGAAGCTTTCTTT.

The genes are TRBV5-1 and TRBJ1-2; D might be TRBD1 (5 bases). Between the trimmed V and J ends, which lost 1 base and 5 bases, there was a span of 21 bases. Germline-derived CDR1 and CDR2 are SGHRS and YFSETQ. The CDR3 length is 17 residues. In DNA form, the CDR3 reads TGCGCCAGCAGCTTGCAAGTAGGGACTGACCTTGGGTATGGCTACACCTTC. It specifies CASSLQVGTDLGYGYTF.

The chain links TRBV10-3 to TRBJ2-1, with D maybe TRBD1 (6 bases). Germline V gene lookup returns CDR1 ENHRY and CDR2 SYGVKD. This CDR3 spans 13 amino acids. The germline V and J ends were trimmed by 6 bases and 6 bases, with 12 bases remaining between them. For the CDR3, the DNA is TGTGCCATCAGCCGGGACAAATGCAATGAGCAGTTCTTC. It codes for CAISRDKCNEQFF.

This clonotype was seen only once. The chain combines TRBV30 with TRBJ1-4; TRBD1 matches at 9 bases. Losses at the gene ends were 3 bases for V and 8 bases for J; bases not matched to a gene: 7. The CDR3 extends over 14 amino acids. Per the germline V gene, CDR1 is GTSNPN and CDR2 is SVGIG (reference sequence). As DNA, the CDR3 is TGTGCCTGGAGGGCGGGACAGGGTAGCGAAAAACTGTTTTTT. It codes for CAWRAGQGSEKLFF.

This clonotype has a handful of counts. The chain recombines TRBV5-6 with TRBJ2-3, with TRBD1 matching 9 bases. This CDR3 is built from 16 residues. Trimming at V came to 1 base and at J to 4 bases, leaving 7 bases not matched to a gene. Germline CDR1 and CDR2: SGHDT and YYEEEE. The CDR3: CASSLLVGQGSDTQYF. The CDR3 coding sequence is TGTGCCAGCAGCTTGTTGGTAGGACAGGGGTCAGATACGCAGTATTTT.

This clonotype was counted only a few times. The chain is built from TRBV5-1 and TRBJ2-3; 9 positions agree with TRBD2. The CDR3 runs to 15 residues. Germline CDR1 SGHRS, CDR2 YFSETQ. V gave up 1 base and J gave up 5 bases; unmatched junction bases: 5. CDR3 in DNA: TGCGCCAGCAGCTTGCAGCGGGGGGTTGTAGATACGCAGTATTTT. This sequence encodes CASSLQRGVVDTQYF.

The genes are TRBV12-3 or TRBV12-4 and TRBJ1-1, with TRBD1 matching over 7 bases. This CDR3 has 14 residues. V lost 5 bases, J lost 1 base, and 4 bases stayed unmatched. The CDR3 region is CASSGTARNTEAFF. In DNA form, the CDR3 reads TGTGCCAGCAGTGGGACAGCCCGGAACACTGAAGCTTTCTTT.

V and J are TRBV5-6 and TRBJ2-1; 8 bases are shared with TRBD1. Germline assignment: CDR1 SGHDT and CDR2 YYEEEE. This CDR3 is 15 amino acids long. V was clipped by 0 bases and J by 7 bases; unmatched bases: 6. CDR3 residues: CASSLAPTGVNEQFF. The CDR3 DNA reads as TGTGCCAGCAGCTTGGCTCCGACAGGGGTTAATGAGCAGTTCTTC.

This clonotype has at least ten counts. The chain has TRBV29-1 and TRBJ2-3, with D perhaps TRBD2 (5 bases). V lost 2 bases and J 4 bases, leaving 13 bases between the germline ends. Per the germline V gene, CDR1 is SQVTM and CDR2 is ANQGSEA. This CDR3 is 14 amino acids long. DNA of the CDR3: TGCAGCGTTGAAAGTCTAGCTCCCGCAGATACGCAGTATTTT. Translated, it gives CSVESLAPADTQYF.

V is TRBV7-3 and J is TRBJ1-5; TRBD1 might be the D (6 bases). The CDR3 length is 17 residues. V lost 1 base and J lost 0, with 13 bases in between. Per the germline V gene, CDR1 is SGHTA and CDR2 is FQGTGA. CDR3 sequence: CASSLSFGQYSNQPQHF. As DNA, the CDR3 is TGTGCCAGCAGCTTAAGCTTCGGACAGTATAGCAATCAGCCCCAGCATTTT.

The table lists this clonotype with a few counts. V usage is TRBV12-3 or TRBV12-4 and J usage is TRBJ2-1; 10 nucleotides agree with TRBD2. After removal of 6 bases from V and 2 bases from J, the junction contained 1 base not matched to a gene. The CDR3 contains 14 residues. The CDR3 DNA reads TGTGCCAGCAGACTAGCGGGGACCTACAATGAGCAGTTCTTC. Its protein is CASRLAGTYNEQFF.

This clonotype showed up just a few times. V and J are TRBV6-2 or TRBV6-3 and TRBJ2-4; unclear D gene. This CDR3 comprises 12 residues. CDR1 and CDR2 from the germline V gene are MNHEY and SVGEGT. The ends were cut back, 6 bases at V and 7 bases at J, with 10 bases in the middle. The chain's CDR3 is CASRGFGNIQYF. For the CDR3, the DNA is TGTGCCAGCAGAGGCTTCGGGAACATTCAGTACTTC.

Comment on this clonotype: At one end, the junction sequence differs from germline, possibly due to a read error. The genes are TRBV12-3 or TRBV12-4 and TRBJ2-3, with D tentatively TRBD1 or TRBD2 (7 bases each). The CDR3 runs 15 residues. The DNA of the CDR3 is TGTGCCAGCAGTATAACGGGGAGGGGGACAGATACGGAGTATTTT. Translating gives CASSITGRGTDTEYF.

The chain couples TRBV5-1 to TRBJ2-1; D not resolved. Trimming stripped 4 bases from V and 7 bases from J, with 18 bases between. Germline V gene sequence: CDR1 SGHRS, CDR2 YFSETQ. The CDR3 has 15 amino acids. The CDR3 sequence is CASSGYTVGMNEQFF. The CDR3 DNA reads TGCGCCAGCAGCGGATACACAGTGGGGATGAATGAGCAGTTCTTC.

In its sample, this clonotype was seen a few times. The chain links TRBV5-1 to TRBJ1-2, with a possible D match to TRBD1 (6 bases). Trimming took 4 bases from V and 8 from J, leaving 18 bases between them. This CDR3 has 14 residues. Germline CDR1 is SGHRS and CDR2 is YFSETQ. CDR3 sequence (DNA): TGCGCCAGCAGCGCGGAACAGGGAAGCGCGGGCTACACCTTC. It codes for CASSAEQGSAGYTF.